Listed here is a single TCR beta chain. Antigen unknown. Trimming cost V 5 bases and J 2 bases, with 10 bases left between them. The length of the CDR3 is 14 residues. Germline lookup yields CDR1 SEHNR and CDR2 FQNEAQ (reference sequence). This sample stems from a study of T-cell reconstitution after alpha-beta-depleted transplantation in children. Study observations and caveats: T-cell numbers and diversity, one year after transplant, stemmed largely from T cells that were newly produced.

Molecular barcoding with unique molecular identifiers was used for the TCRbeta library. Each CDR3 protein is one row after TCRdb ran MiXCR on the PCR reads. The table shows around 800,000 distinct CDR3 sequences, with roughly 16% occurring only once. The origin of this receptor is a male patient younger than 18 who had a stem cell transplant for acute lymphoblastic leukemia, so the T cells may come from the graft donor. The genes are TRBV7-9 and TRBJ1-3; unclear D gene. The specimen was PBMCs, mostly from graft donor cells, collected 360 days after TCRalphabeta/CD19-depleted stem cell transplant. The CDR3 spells CASSRLRTGNTIYF. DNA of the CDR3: TGTGCCAGCAGCCGACTCAGGACTGGAAACACCATATATTTT.